The T cell receptor (beta chain) described here comes from a study of CD8+ T cells in alopecia areata. Study background: Each of the treated patients was given oral tofacitinib, 5 to 10 mg twice daily, for moderate-to-severe alopecia areata.

By frequency in the sample, this clone is medium-sized. Antigen: not known. The germline V gene encodes CDR1 SGHTA and CDR2 FQGNSA. V was pared by 2 bases and J by 7 bases, with 14 bases between. The CDR3 has 15 amino acids. Treatment described: oral pan-JAK inhibitor, 5-10 mg twice daily. Study-level results: Clonality exceeded that of normal scalp in lesional scalp, most notably in alopecia totalis/universalis. During tofacitinib treatment, many expanded lesional clones remained in scalp and blood. Whether baseline CD8+ expansion is linked to response remains uncertain, given a single nonresponder.

RNA extraction was followed by reverse transcription into cDNA, which acted as the sequencing template. Method: immunoSEQ multiplex PCR; TCRdb's copy keeps in-frame clones and lacks some. The sample carries about 42,000 clones, around three fifths recorded once. This sequence joins TRBV7-2 and TRBJ2-2; D is perhaps TRBD2 (6 bases). This sequence originates from a human donor with alopecia areata. The source material was CD8+ T cells sorted from blood, sampled at week 4, from a patient treated with tofacitinib. In nucleotides, the CDR3 is TGTGCCAGCAGCTTAATGGGGGGAATCAGCGGGGAGCTGTTTTTT. Translated: CASSLMGGISGELFF.